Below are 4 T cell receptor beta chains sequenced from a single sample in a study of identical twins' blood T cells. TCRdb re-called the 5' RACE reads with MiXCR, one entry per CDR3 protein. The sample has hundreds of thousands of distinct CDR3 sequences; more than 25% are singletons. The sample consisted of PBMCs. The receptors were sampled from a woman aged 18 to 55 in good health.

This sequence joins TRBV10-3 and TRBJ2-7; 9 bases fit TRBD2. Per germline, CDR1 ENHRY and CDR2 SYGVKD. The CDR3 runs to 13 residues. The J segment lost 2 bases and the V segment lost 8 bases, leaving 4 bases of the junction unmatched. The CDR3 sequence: CAIGTSLAYEQYF. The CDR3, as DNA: TGTGCCATCGGGACTAGCCTTGCCTACGAGCAGTACTTC.

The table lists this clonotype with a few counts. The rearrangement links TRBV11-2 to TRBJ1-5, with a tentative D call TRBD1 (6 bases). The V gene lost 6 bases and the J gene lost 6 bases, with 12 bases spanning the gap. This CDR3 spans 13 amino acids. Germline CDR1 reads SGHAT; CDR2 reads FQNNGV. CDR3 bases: TGTGCCAGCAGTCCAGGGGTTAGTCAGCCCCAGCATTTT. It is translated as CASSPGVSQPQHF.

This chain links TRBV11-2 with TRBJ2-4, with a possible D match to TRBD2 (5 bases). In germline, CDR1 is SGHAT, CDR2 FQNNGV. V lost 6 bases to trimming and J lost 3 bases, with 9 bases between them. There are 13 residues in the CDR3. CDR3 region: CASRRVGKNIQYF. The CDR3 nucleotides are TGTGCCAGCAGGAGGGTGGGCAAAAACATTCAGTACTTC. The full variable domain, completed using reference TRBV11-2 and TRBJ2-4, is EAGVAQSPRYKIIEKRQSVAFWCNPISGHATLYWYQQILGQGPKLLIQFQNNGVVDDSQLPKDRFSAERLKGVDSTLKIQPAKLEDSAVYLCASRRVGKNIQYFGAGTRLSVL.

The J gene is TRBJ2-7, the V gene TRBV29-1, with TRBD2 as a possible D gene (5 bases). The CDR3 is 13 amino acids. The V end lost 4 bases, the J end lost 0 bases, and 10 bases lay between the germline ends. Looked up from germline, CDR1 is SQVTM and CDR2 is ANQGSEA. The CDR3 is CSVATGSSYEQYF. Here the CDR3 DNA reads TGCAGCGTTGCCACGGGAAGCTCCTACGAGCAGTACTTC.